The 29 T cell receptor beta chains presented below share a single source sample, sequenced in a study of blood T cell repertoires in COVID-19. The table came from immunoSEQ multiplex PCR; TCRdb's copy has only in-frame clones and leaves some out. This table holds around 150,000 clones, 70% to 80% found once. Sequencing used peripheral blood. The source of these receptors is a woman between 45 and 60 years old with active or convalescent COVID-19.

This clone came up once. This chain joins TRBV18 and TRBJ2-4; 11 positions match TRBD2. The germline gives CDR1 KGHSH, CDR2 LQKENI. Trimming cost V 2 bases and J 0 bases; bases outside gene matches: 9. The CDR3 is 19 amino acids. CDR3 nucleotide sequence: TGTGCCAGCTCACCAAGTTATGGGACTAGCGGAATAGCCAAAAACATTCAGTACTTC. The encoded protein is CASSPSYGTSGIAKNIQYF.

The rearrangement links TRBV7-2 to TRBJ2-3; 8 bases are shared with TRBD2. The J segment lost 0 bases and the V segment lost 5 bases, leaving 7 bases of the junction unmatched. Germline V gene lookup returns CDR1 SGHTA and CDR2 FQGNSA. The CDR3 is made up of 16 amino acids. The CDR3 loop reads CASSPPGGGSTDTQYF. The CDR3, as DNA: TGTGCCAGCAGCCCTCCCGGGGGGGGGAGCACAGATACGCAGTATTTT. Looking up the rest from reference TRBV7-2 and TRBJ2-3 gives the full variable domain: GAGVSQSPSNKVTEKGKDVELRCDPISGHTALYWYRQSLGQGLEFLIYFQGNSAPDKSGLPSDRFSAERTGGSVSTLTIQRTQQEDSAVYLCASSPPGGGSTDTQYFGPGTRLTVL.

The chain recombines TRBV7-2 with TRBJ2-5; TRBD1 matches 11 bases. From germline, CDR1 is SGHTA and CDR2 FQGNSA. Germline trimming cut 5 bases from V and 5 bases from J; bases unmatched to any gene: 4. The CDR3 extends over 14 amino acids. CDR3 DNA: TGTGCCAGCAGCCCCGGGACAGGGGGTGAGACCCAGTACTTC. Protein product: CASSPGTGGETQYF.

This chain joins TRBV19 and TRBJ2-1; 16 bases map to TRBD2. CDR1 and CDR2 (germline): LNHDA, SQIVND (reference sequence). Trimming took 1 base from V and 2 from J; bases not matched to a gene: 11. The CDR3 is made up of 21 amino acids. CDR3 protein: CASSIVGVGLAGGPPYNEQFF. CDR3 bases: TGTGCCAGTAGTATAGTTGGGGTGGGACTAGCGGGAGGGCCACCCTACAATGAGCAGTTCTTC.

A few counts support this clone. V and J are TRBV11-1 and TRBJ2-7, with a possible D match to TRBD2 (6 bases). CDR3 length: 16 residues. Trimming removed 2 bases at V and 2 bases at J, with 16 bases between. In germline, CDR1 is SGHAT, CDR2 FQDESV (reference sequence). The CDR3 bases are TGTGCCAGCAGCTTAAATTTACTAGCTGGGGCCTACGAGCAGTACTTC. It translates to CASSLNLLAGAYEQYF.

The chain joins TRBV6-2 or TRBV6-3 to TRBJ2-3, with D possibly matching TRBD2 (6 bases). The CDR3 runs to 14 residues. CDR1 and CDR2 from the germline V gene are MNHEY and SVGEGT. Trimming took off 6 bases at V and 5 bases at J, with 15 bases between the two ends. CDR3 loop: CASSRSAGEDTQYF. For the CDR3, the DNA is TGTGCCAGCAGCCGGTCAGCGGGCGAAGATACGCAGTATTTT.

The chain combines TRBV21-1 with TRBJ1-2; the DNA was not used to check the table's D call, TRBD1. TRBV21-1 corresponds to a pseudogene. The CDR3 is made up of 15 amino acids. Here the CDR3 reads CASSKGSGGKYGYTF. CDR3 sequence (DNA): TGTGCCAGCAGCAAAGGTTCAGGGGGTAAGTATGGCTACACCTTC.

The rearrangement uses TRBV5-4 and TRBJ1-2; D gene unclear. The V end lost 1 base, the J end lost 0 bases, and 4 bases lay between the germline ends. The CDR3 consists of 13 residues. CDR1 SGHNT and CDR2 YYREEE come from the germline V gene (reference sequence). The chain's CDR3 is CASSLPANYGYTF. CDR3 DNA: TGTGCCAGCAGCTTGCCAGCTAACTATGGCTACACCTTC.

The chain combines TRBV7-9 with TRBJ1-2; 7 positions match TRBD1. The CDR3 is 15 residues long. Germline CDR1 and CDR2: SEHNR and FQNEAQ (reference sequence). Germline trimming cut 1 base from V and 8 bases from J; bases unmatched to any gene: 10. The CDR3 here is CASSLVVEGARGYTF. CDR3 DNA sequence: TGTGCCAGCAGCTTAGTTGTGGAGGGGGCAAGAGGCTACACCTTC.

The CDR3 sequence: CASSLGEGGTLYEQYF. In nucleotides, the CDR3 is TGCGCCAGCAGCTTGGGGGAGGGCGGCACACTCTACGAGCAGTACTTC. V is TRBV5-1 and J is TRBJ2-7; 7 bases map to TRBD2. The junction had 9 bases not matched to a gene; V was cut back by 0 bases and J by 3 bases. Germline V gives CDR1 SGHRS, CDR2 YFSETQ. The CDR3 loop spans 16 amino acids.

V is TRBV5-1 and J is TRBJ1-1; tentatively, D is TRBD1 (5 bases). The CDR3 is 14 amino acids. CDR1 is SGHRS and CDR2 is YFSETQ in the germline V gene. Trimming took off 3 bases at V and 2 bases at J, with 11 bases between the two ends. CDR3 in amino acids: CASSWTQGNTEAFF. The CDR3 region has the DNA TGCGCCAGCAGCTGGACCCAGGGAAACACTGAAGCTTTCTTT.

The CDR3 DNA follows: TGTGCCAGCAGCTTGTCGTATGCGGGAGGGTTCTCCTACGAGCAGTACTTC. Translation: CASSLSYAGGFSYEQYF. V gene TRBV5-8 combines with J gene TRBJ2-7; 9 positions agree with TRBD2. This CDR3 is 17 amino acids long. Trimming removed 1 base from V and 0 bases from J; junction bases left unmatched: 8. Germline CDR1 SGHTS, CDR2 YDEGEE. The full variable domain, rest sourced from reference TRBV5-8 and TRBJ2-7, is EAGVTQSPTHLIKTRGQQATLRCSPISGHTSVYWYQQALGLGLQFLLWYDEGEERNRGNFPPRFSGRQFPNYSSELNVNALELEDSALYLCASSLSYAGGFSYEQYFGPGTRLTVT.

This clone was seen more than once but under ten times. This sequence joins TRBV7-2 and TRBJ2-1, with a weak D call TRBD2 (6 bases). Germline lookup yields CDR1 SGHTA and CDR2 FQGNSA. V lost 1 base and J lost 3, with 10 bases in between. This CDR3 is 15 amino acids long. The DNA for the CDR3 is TGTGCCAGCAGCTTAGTAGCGGACCTCTACAATGAGCAGTTCTTC. It translates to CASSLVADLYNEQFF.

V gene TRBV18 combines with J gene TRBJ1-5, with 8 bases that match TRBD1. The V segment lost 3 bases and the J segment 7 bases; nucleotides outside the gene matches: 8. The V gene's germline CDR1 is KGHSH and CDR2 LQKENI. The CDR3 length is 15 residues. The CDR3, as DNA: TGTGCCAGCTCACCGAAGACAGGGGCGGAACAGCCCCAGCATTTT. Protein: CASSPKTGAEQPQHF.

The V call is TRBV11-2, the J call TRBJ2-7; 8 nucleotides line up with TRBD1. Germline CDR1 reads SGHAT; CDR2 reads FQNNGV. CDR3 length: 15 residues. V was pared by 2 bases and J by 3 bases, with 6 bases of the junction left unmatched. This CDR3 is CASSLSGTGFYEQYF. CDR3 sequence (DNA): TGTGCCAGCAGCTTATCCGGGACAGGATTCTACGAGCAGTACTTC.

The chain recombines TRBV19 with TRBJ1-5; TRBD1 is a possible D gene (6 bases). CDR3 length equals 16 residues. From germline, CDR1 is LNHDA and CDR2 SQIVND (reference sequence). Trimming left V 5 bases short and J 3 bases short, with 17 bases between. The CDR3 region has the DNA TGTGCCAGTAGTGCCCTCAGGGGCCTGATCAATCAGCCCCAGCATTTT. Its translation is CASSALRGLINQPQHF. The whole variable domain, filled in from reference TRBV19 and TRBJ1-5, reads DGGITQSPKYLFRKEGQNVTLSCEQNLNHDAMYWYRQDPGQGLRLIYYSQIVNDFQKGDIAEGYSVSREKKESFPLTVTSAQKNPTAFYLCASSALRGLINQPQHFGDGTRLSIL.

This clone was seen just once. V gene TRBV29-1 combines with J gene TRBJ1-2; TRBD1 agrees at 9 bases. The CDR3 totals 13 residues. V lost 5 bases to trimming and J lost 5 bases; unmatched junction nucleotides: 6. In germline, CDR1 is SQVTM, CDR2 ANQGSEA. This CDR3 is CSVNTGGWYGYTF. Here the CDR3 DNA reads TGCAGCGTTAACACAGGGGGCTGGTATGGCTACACCTTC.

The V call is TRBV29-1, the J call TRBJ1-2; no definite D call. Germline CDR1 is SQVTM and CDR2 is ANQGSEA. The CDR3 extends over 13 amino acids. Trimming took 4 bases from V and 0 from J, leaving 9 bases between them. The CDR3 DNA reads TGCAGCGTTGGGGTCAGGACTAACTATGGCTACACCTTC. Its translation is CSVGVRTNYGYTF.

V is TRBV28 and J is TRBJ2-3, with 9 nucleotides matching TRBD2. Trimming took 5 bases from V and 4 from J; bases not matched to a gene: 7. The CDR3 spans 15 residues. Germline V lookup: CDR1 MDHEN, CDR2 SYDVKM. CDR3 DNA sequence: TGTGCCAGCAGTCCCCCGGGACTAGCCGCAGATACGCAGTATTTT. Amino acid sequence: CASSPPGLAADTQYF. The complete variable domain, with remaining parts taken from reference TRBV28 and TRBJ2-3, reads DVKVTQSSRYLVKRTGEKVFLECVQDMDHENMFWYRQDPGLGLRLIYFSYDVKMKEKGDIPEGYSVSREKKERFSLILESASTNQTSMYLCASSPPGLAADTQYFGPGTRLTVL.

V is TRBV7-9 and J is TRBJ1-2, with TRBD1 matching over 9 bases. The CDR3 sequence is 14 residues long. The ends lost 5 bases at V and 5 bases at J; junction bases unmatched: 6. Germline-derived CDR1 and CDR2 are SEHNR and FQNEAQ (reference sequence). The CDR3 protein is CASSPPGQGYGYTF. The CDR3 coding sequence is TGTGCCAGCAGCCCACCGGGACAGGGATATGGCTACACCTTC. Variable domain in full (rest from reference TRBV7-9 and TRBJ1-2): DTGVSQNPRHKITKRGQNVTFRCDPISEHNRLYWYRQTLGQGPEFLTYFQNEAQLEKSRLLSDRFSAERPKGSFSTLEIQRTEQGDSAMYLCASSPPGQGYGYTFGSGTRLTVV.

J is TRBJ1-6 and V is TRBV10-3; 11 bases are shared with TRBD1. Germline CDR1 ENHRY, CDR2 SYGVKD. The CDR3 is 15 amino acids. V shed 10 bases, J shed 4 bases, and the junction held 6 bases outside the gene matches. As DNA, the CDR3 is TGTGCCACCGGACAGGGGGCTGGATATAATTCACCCCTCCACTTT. Protein product: CATGQGAGYNSPLHF.

CDR3 coding DNA: TGTGCTAGTGGAAGCACTAGATCCCATGAGCAGTTCTTC. Residues: CASGSTRSHEQFF. The rearrangement links TRBV12-5 to TRBJ2-1; tentative D call: TRBD2 (5 bases). The CDR3 has 13 residues. Trimming cost V 6 bases and J 8 bases, with 14 bases left between them. Per germline, CDR1 LGHNT and CDR2 FRNRAP.

Many counts were recorded for this clone. The J gene is TRBJ2-2, the V gene TRBV11-3, with 8 nucleotides matching TRBD2. V was clipped by 1 base and J by 4 bases; unmatched bases: 8. The germline CDR1 and CDR2 sequences are SGHNT and YENEEA. CDR3 size: 17 residues. The CDR3, as DNA: TGTGCCAGCAGCTTAGCTAGTGCGAGCGGGAGCACCGGGGAGCTGTTTTTT. It codes for CASSLASASGSTGELFF.

This clone occurred a few times. J is TRBJ1-2 and V is TRBV28; 8 bases are shared with TRBD1. V lost 4 bases to trimming and J lost 8 bases; unmatched junction nucleotides: 9. Germline loops: CDR1 MDHEN, CDR2 SYDVKM. The CDR3 spans 14 residues. The CDR3 bases are TGTGCCAGCAGTTCCCCGGACAGGGTAGGAGGCTACACCTTC. Its translation: CASSSPDRVGGYTF.

The V call is TRBV7-2, the J call TRBJ1-2, with D uncertain. Trimming took off 4 bases at V and 11 bases at J, with 14 bases between the two ends. The CDR3 contains 12 residues. Per the germline V gene, CDR1 is SGHTA and CDR2 is FQGNSA. As DNA, the CDR3 is TGTGCCAGCAGCTCCCCCAGGAGGTATTACACCTTC. As protein: CASSSPRRYYTF.

The V gene is TRBV27, the J gene TRBJ2-7; possible D gene TRBD1, 6 bases. The CDR3 spans 14 residues. V lost 3 bases, J lost 4 bases, and 13 bases lay in between. Germline V gene data show CDR1 as MNHEY and CDR2 as SMNVEV (reference sequence). CDR3 residues: CASSFRGRGYEQYF. Written as DNA, the CDR3 is TGTGCCAGCAGTTTTAGGGGCAGGGGATACGAGCAGTACTTC.

The chain joins TRBV6-6 to TRBJ1-4; D ambiguous. The CDR3 has 12 residues. The V end lost 4 bases, the J end lost 12 bases, and 12 bases lay between the germline ends. CDR1 and CDR2 (germline): MNHNY, SVGAGI (reference sequence). CDR3 in amino acids: CASSLLYRELFF. CDR3 DNA sequence: TGTGCCAGCAGTTTGTTGTACAGAGAACTGTTTTTT.

The V and J genes are TRBV11-2 and TRBJ2-5; 11 bases map to TRBD2. V shed 5 bases, J shed 2 bases, and the junction held 4 bases outside the gene matches. This CDR3 has 15 amino acids. Germline CDR1 and CDR2: SGHAT and FQNNGV. The CDR3 DNA follows: TGTGCCAGCAGCCCCGGGACTAGCGGACAAGAGACCCAGTACTTC. Its protein product is CASSPGTSGQETQYF.

There are a few counts of this clone. This chain joins TRBV28 and TRBJ2-3; D perhaps matches TRBD2 (5 bases). Germline CDR1 and CDR2: MDHEN and SYDVKM. The V end lost 2 bases, the J end lost 0 bases, and 9 bases lay between the germline ends. This CDR3 comprises 15 residues. This CDR3 is CASSLATISTDTQYF. DNA for the CDR3: TGTGCCAGCAGTTTAGCGACTATAAGCACAGATACGCAGTATTTT.